The 30 T cell receptor beta chains in this list originate from one sample, sequenced in a study of shared clonotypes between healthy human individuals. Clones were read by immunoSEQ multiplex PCR, and TCRdb kept only the in-frame ones, dropping some. The sample consists of 2,100,000 or so clones, 90% to 96% of them appearing once. The sequenced sample consisted of naive CD4+ T cells sorted from blood. Subset reported: CD45RA+ positively selected. Receptors were obtained from a man aged 18 to 35 in good health.

To note about this clone: Other nucleotide sequences in the sample specify the same CDR3. The V and J genes are TRBV5-6 and TRBJ2-7; D unresolved. This CDR3 has 13 amino acids. With 2 bases removed from V and 0 bases from J, the gap between germline ends came to 6 bases. CDR1 and CDR2 (germline): SGHDT, YYEEEE. Here the CDR3 reads CASSLGFSYEQYF. In nucleotides, the CDR3 is TGTGCCAGCAGCTTAGGGTTCTCCTACGAGCAGTACTTC.

The chain joins TRBV19 to TRBJ2-7; 15 positions match TRBD2. This CDR3 has 16 amino acids. The V gene end was trimmed by 6 bases and the J gene end by 3 bases; junction bases not matched to a gene: 6. CDR1 and CDR2 (germline): LNHDA, SQIVND (reference sequence). CDR3 sequence: CASSMGLAGGIYEQYF. Here the CDR3 DNA reads TGTGCCAGTAGCATGGGACTAGCGGGGGGAATCTACGAGCAGTACTTC.

V and J are TRBV7-9 and TRBJ1-3; maybe TRBD1 (5 bases). Trimming took 3 bases from V and 2 from J, leaving 11 bases between them. The CDR3 contains 15 residues. CDR1 and CDR2 (germline): SEHNR, FQNEAQ (reference sequence). The CDR3 DNA reads as TGTGCCAGCAGCTTCGCAGGGATAACTGGAAACACCATATATTTT. It is translated as CASSFAGITGNTIYF.

In the case of this clone: Other DNA sequences in the sample encode the same CDR3. The CDR3, as DNA: TGCGCCAGCAGCTTAGGAGGCACCTCGAACACTGAAGCTTTCTTT. It yields the protein CASSLGGTSNTEAFF. The chain has TRBV5-1 and TRBJ1-1; no definite D call. The CDR3 consists of 15 residues. Germline CDR1 is SGHRS and CDR2 is YFSETQ. V shed 2 bases and J shed 1 base, with 12 bases lying between them.

DNA for the CDR3: TGCGCCAGCAGTGAGCAGGCTAACACTGAAGCTTTCTTT. Translating it yields CASSEQANTEAFF. The chain employs TRBV10-2 and TRBJ1-1; D ambiguous. The CDR3 is 13 amino acids. CDR1 is WSHSY and CDR2 is SAAADI in the germline V gene. V was trimmed by 2 bases and J by 2 bases, leaving 6 bases between them.

The J gene is TRBJ2-7, the V gene TRBV10-3; D is unresolved. Per germline, CDR1 ENHRY and CDR2 SYGVKD. The V gene lost 3 bases and the J gene lost 0 bases, with 12 bases spanning the gap. The CDR3 is 15 amino acids. The CDR3 coding sequence is TGTGCCATCAGTGATGGCCCTCCAAGCTCCTACGAGCAGTACTTC. Amino acid sequence: CAISDGPPSSYEQYF.

The V call is TRBV18, the J call TRBJ1-5; tentatively, D is TRBD1 (6 bases). This CDR3 is 13 amino acids long. Per the germline V gene, CDR1 is KGHSH and CDR2 is LQKENI. V was trimmed by 4 bases and J by 3 bases, leaving 7 bases between them. The CDR3 here is CASSRQDNQPQHF. The CDR3 DNA reads TGTGCCAGCTCACGACAGGACAATCAGCCCCAGCATTTT.

V gene TRBV6-5 combines with J gene TRBJ1-3; D uncertain. This CDR3 region has 15 residues. Germline values: CDR1 MNHEY, CDR2 SVGAGI. V was clipped by 1 base and J by 3 bases, with 10 bases between them. CDR3 nucleotide sequence: TGTGCCAGCAGTTACTTGGGGTCGTTTGGAAACACCATATATTTT. It yields the protein CASSYLGSFGNTIYF.

The chain couples TRBV7-2 to TRBJ2-3; D is uncertain. This CDR3 has 13 residues. Germline values: CDR1 SGHTA, CDR2 FQGNSA. With 3 bases removed from V and 3 bases from J, the gap between germline ends came to 7 bases. The CDR3, as DNA: TGTGCCAGCAGCTTTGGGCATACAGATACGCAGTATTTT. Protein product: CASSFGHTDTQYF. Full variable domain (missing parts from reference TRBV7-2 and TRBJ2-3): GAGVSQSPSNKVTEKGKDVELRCDPISGHTALYWYRQSLGQGLEFLIYFQGNSAPDKSGLPSDRFSAERTGGSVSTLTIQRTQQEDSAVYLCASSFGHTDTQYFGPGTRLTVL.

The V call is TRBV11-2, the J call TRBJ2-1; D not certain. CDR3 length: 15 residues. Germline-derived CDR1 and CDR2 are SGHAT and FQNNGV. Trimming removed 5 bases at V and 6 bases at J, with 17 bases between. CDR3 bases: TGTGCCAGCAGCCACCCGTTGACCTCGGGCAATGAGCAGTTCTTC. This gives the protein CASSHPLTSGNEQFF.

This sequence joins TRBV5-1 and TRBJ2-7, with D perhaps matching TRBD2 (6 bases). This CDR3 is built from 15 residues. Between the trimmed V and J ends, which lost 3 bases and 1 base, there was a span of 14 bases. From germline, CDR1 is SGHRS and CDR2 YFSETQ. For the CDR3, the DNA is TGCGCCAGCAGCTCGGGACTGGGAAATTCCTACGAGCAGTACTTC. This gives the protein CASSSGLGNSYEQYF.

About this clone: The same CDR3 is also encoded by other DNA sequences in this sample. This chain links TRBV5-4 with TRBJ2-3, with D perhaps TRBD1 (6 bases). Trimming removed 0 bases at V and 1 base at J, with 6 bases between. From germline, CDR1 is SGHNT and CDR2 YYREEE (reference sequence). This CDR3 comprises 14 residues. Written as DNA, the CDR3 is TGTGCCAGCAGCTTGGGGACAGGCACAGATACGCAGTATTTT. This gives the protein CASSLGTGTDTQYF.

The chain has TRBV7-3 and TRBJ2-7; D is ambiguous. CDR1 and CDR2 (germline): SGHTA, FQGTGA. V lost 2 bases, J lost 2 bases, and 13 bases lay in between. This CDR3 spans 15 amino acids. The CDR3 DNA reads TGTGCCAGCAGCTTATCGCCTTCCCCAGCCTACGAGCAGTACTTC. Translated, it gives CASSLSPSPAYEQYF.

The rearrangement joins TRBV5-4 to TRBJ2-2, with a weak D call TRBD1 (9 bases). The V end was cut by 3 bases, the J end by 9 bases, with 30 bases between. Germline loops: CDR1 SGHNT, CDR2 YYREEE (reference sequence). The CDR3 sequence is 19 residues long. The CDR3 DNA sequence: TGTGCCAGCAGCTCGACAGGGGGGGGACTAGGGACTGGGTTACGGGAGCTGTTTTTT. Its protein product is CASSSTGGGLGTGLRELFF.

V is TRBV5-4 and J is TRBJ1-2, with TRBD1 matching over 8 bases. Germline CDR1 and CDR2: SGHNT and YYREEE (reference sequence). CDR3 length equals 13 residues. After removal of 4 bases from V and 6 bases from J, the junction contained 5 bases not matched to a gene. In DNA form, the CDR3 reads TGTGCCAGCAGCCCTGACAGGGGCCATGGCTACACCTTC. Protein: CASSPDRGHGYTF.

Concerning this clone itself: The sample carries other DNA sequences with the same CDR3. The V and J genes are TRBV5-1 and TRBJ2-2; possibly TRBD2 for D (6 bases). The CDR3 has 15 amino acids. Deletions cut 0 bases from V and 2 bases from J, with 8 bases between. Germline-derived CDR1 and CDR2 are SGHRS and YFSETQ. The CDR3 DNA follows: TGCGCCAGCAGCTTGGGCGGGGCTAACACCGGGGAGCTGTTTTTT. Translation gives CASSLGGANTGELFF.

The gene calls are TRBV7-3 and TRBJ1-4; weak D call: TRBD1 (6 bases). Trimming stripped 5 bases from V and 6 bases from J, with 10 bases between. The germline gives CDR1 SGHTA, CDR2 FQGTGA. The length of the CDR3 is 13 residues. CDR3 coding DNA: TGTGCCAGCAGCAAAGGACAGTATGAAAAACTGTTTTTT. Its translation is CASSKGQYEKLFF.

As regards this clone: This sample also contains other DNA sequences that code for the same CDR3. The V call is TRBV7-2, the J call TRBJ2-3; possibly TRBD2 for D (7 bases). Germline CDR1 is SGHTA and CDR2 is FQGNSA. V was cut by 5 bases and J by 1 base, with 13 bases left in between. The CDR3 extends over 15 amino acids. CDR3 protein: CASSLQGGGTDTQYF. The CDR3 DNA reads as TGTGCCAGCAGCCTACAGGGAGGGGGCACAGATACGCAGTATTTT.

The gene calls are TRBV5-6 and TRBJ2-3; unclear D gene. The ends were cut back, 1 base at V and 5 bases at J, with 5 bases in the middle. This CDR3 is built from 12 residues. Germline V gives CDR1 SGHDT, CDR2 YYEEEE. DNA of the CDR3: TGTGCCAGCAGCTTGAACGAAGATACGCAGTATTTT. This sequence encodes CASSLNEDTQYF.

A word on this clone: This CDR3 is also generated by other DNA sequences in the sample. V is TRBV18 and J is TRBJ1-1; D not certain. CDR1 is KGHSH, CDR2 LQKENI, per germline. CDR3 length equals 13 residues. Trimming took 6 bases from V and 1 from J, leaving 9 bases between them. This CDR3 reads CASSPTGNTEAFF. The DNA of the CDR3 is TGTGCCAGCTCCCCCACCGGGAACACTGAAGCTTTCTTT.

V usage is TRBV5-1 and J usage is TRBJ1-4, with 9 positions matching TRBD1. Germline trimming cut 4 bases from V and 4 bases from J; bases unmatched to any gene: 11. CDR1 and CDR2 from the germline V gene are SGHRS and YFSETQ. The CDR3 extends over 17 amino acids. This chain's CDR3 is CASSPAFSDRGNEKLFF. CDR3 sequence (DNA): TGCGCCAGCAGCCCTGCCTTTTCGGACAGGGGTAATGAAAAACTGTTTTTT.

The chain links TRBV7-2 to TRBJ2-7, with D unresolved. This CDR3 has 14 amino acids. Germline loops: CDR1 SGHTA, CDR2 FQGNSA. With 0 bases removed from V and 1 base from J, the gap between germline ends came to 7 bases. The CDR3 coding sequence is TGTGCCAGCAGCTTAGCAGACGGTTCCTACGAGCAGTACTTC. Protein sequence: CASSLADGSYEQYF.

This chain connects TRBV18 to TRBJ1-1; D unclear. Trimming stripped 6 bases from V and 1 base from J, with 15 bases between. The CDR3 sequence is 15 residues long. CDR1 and CDR2 from the germline V gene are KGHSH and LQKENI. CDR3 coding DNA: TGTGCCAGCTCCCCCCTTGGTACATCGAACACTGAAGCTTTCTTT. It codes for CASSPLGTSNTEAFF.

With regard to this clone: Other DNA sequences of this sample code for an identical CDR3. The chain uses TRBV18 and TRBJ1-5, with D uncertain. Per the germline V gene, CDR1 is KGHSH and CDR2 is LQKENI. Between the trimmed V and J ends, which lost 2 bases and 6 bases, there was a span of 8 bases. The CDR3 consists of 13 residues. DNA of the CDR3: TGTGCCAGCTCACCAGAGGGAGGTCAGCCCCAGCATTTT. Protein: CASSPEGGQPQHF.

With respect to this clone: This sample also contains other DNA sequences that code for the same CDR3. The V gene is TRBV10-3, the J gene TRBJ2-3; D not resolved. The CDR3 loop spans 11 amino acids. Germline V CDR1 and CDR2: ENHRY, SYGVKD. V dropped 4 bases and J dropped 5 bases, with 4 bases sitting between them. The CDR3 region has the DNA TGTGCCATCAGTGCCGGAGATACGCAGTATTTT. This codes for CAISAGDTQYF.

Here the CDR3 DNA reads TGTGCCAGCAGCTCCGCCGGGACACCATTTACAACTAATGAAAAACTGTTTTTT. It is translated as CASSSAGTPFTTNEKLFF. V and J are TRBV7-9 and TRBJ1-4, with D perhaps matching TRBD1 (6 bases). Germline CDR1 reads SEHNR; CDR2 reads FQNEAQ (reference sequence). This CDR3 region has 18 residues. V lost 4 bases and J lost 0, with 18 bases in between.

The CDR3 reads CASTFGGTGRGNEQFF. The CDR3 DNA sequence: TGCGCCAGCACCTTTGGGGGAACAGGGAGAGGAAATGAGCAGTTCTTC. The chain recombines TRBV5-1 with TRBJ2-1; TRBD1 is a possible D gene (6 bases). The ends were cut back, 6 bases at V and 7 bases at J, with 23 bases in the middle. Germline V gene data show CDR1 as SGHRS and CDR2 as YFSETQ. This CDR3 has 16 amino acids.

CDR3 nucleotide sequence: TGTGCCAGCTCACCGGCGACTAGCTGGGCCGAGCAGTACTTC. Its translation: CASSPATSWAEQYF. The V gene is TRBV18, the J gene TRBJ2-7; 7 nucleotides agree with TRBD2. Germline V gene sequence: CDR1 KGHSH, CDR2 LQKENI. The CDR3 runs to 14 residues. V was pared by 3 bases and J by 6 bases, with 8 bases of the junction left unmatched.

The V call is TRBV7-9, the J call TRBJ2-3; 8 bases agree with TRBD2. The CDR3 runs 16 residues. Germline assignment: CDR1 SEHNR and CDR2 FQNEAQ (reference sequence). V was clipped by 0 bases and J by 4 bases; unmatched bases: 6. This CDR3 reads CASSLAPSGRADTQYF. The CDR3 DNA is TGTGCCAGCAGCTTAGCCCCCAGCGGGAGAGCAGATACGCAGTATTTT. The whole variable domain, filled in from reference TRBV7-9 and TRBJ2-3, reads DTGVSQNPRHKITKRGQNVTFRCDPISEHNRLYWYRQTLGQGPEFLTYFQNEAQLEKSRLLSDRFSAERPKGSFSTLEIQRTEQGDSAMYLCASSLAPSGRADTQYFGPGTRLTVL.

This clone has only a few counts. The chain links TRBV19 to TRBJ1-5, with 10 bases lining up with TRBD1. V was pared by 3 bases and J by 14 bases, with 1 base of the junction left unmatched. Germline CDR1 LNHDA, CDR2 SQIVND (reference sequence). CDR3 length: 11 residues. CDR3 coding DNA: TGTGCCAGTAGTATGGGGACAGGGGAGCATTTT. Translating it yields CASSMGTGEHF.